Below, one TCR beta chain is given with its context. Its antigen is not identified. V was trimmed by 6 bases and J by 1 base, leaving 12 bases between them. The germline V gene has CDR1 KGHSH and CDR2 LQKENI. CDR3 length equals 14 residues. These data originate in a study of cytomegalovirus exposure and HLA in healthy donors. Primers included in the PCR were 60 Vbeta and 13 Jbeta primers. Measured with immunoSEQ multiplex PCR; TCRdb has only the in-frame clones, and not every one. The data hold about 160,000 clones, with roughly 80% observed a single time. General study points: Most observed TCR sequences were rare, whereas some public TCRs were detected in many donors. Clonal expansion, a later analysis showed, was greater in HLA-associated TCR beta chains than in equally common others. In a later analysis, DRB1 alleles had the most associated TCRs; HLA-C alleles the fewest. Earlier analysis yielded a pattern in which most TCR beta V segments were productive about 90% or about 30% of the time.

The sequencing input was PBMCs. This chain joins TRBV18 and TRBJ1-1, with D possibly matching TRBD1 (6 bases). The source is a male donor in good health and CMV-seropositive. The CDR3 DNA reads TGTGCCAGCTCCCCGGGACACGAGAACACTGAAGCTTTCTTT. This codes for CASSPGHENTEAFF.